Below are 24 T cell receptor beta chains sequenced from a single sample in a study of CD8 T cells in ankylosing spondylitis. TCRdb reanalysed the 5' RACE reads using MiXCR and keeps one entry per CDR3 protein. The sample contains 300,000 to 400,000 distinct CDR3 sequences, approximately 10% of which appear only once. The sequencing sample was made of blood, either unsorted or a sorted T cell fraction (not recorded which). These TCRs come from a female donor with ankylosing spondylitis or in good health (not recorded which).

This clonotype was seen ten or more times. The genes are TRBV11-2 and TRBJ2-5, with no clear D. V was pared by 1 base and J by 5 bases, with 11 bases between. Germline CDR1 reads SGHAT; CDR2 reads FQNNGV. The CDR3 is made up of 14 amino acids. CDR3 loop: CASSLASAAETQYF. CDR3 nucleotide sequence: TGTGCCAGCAGCTTAGCCTCTGCGGCGGAGACCCAGTACTTC.

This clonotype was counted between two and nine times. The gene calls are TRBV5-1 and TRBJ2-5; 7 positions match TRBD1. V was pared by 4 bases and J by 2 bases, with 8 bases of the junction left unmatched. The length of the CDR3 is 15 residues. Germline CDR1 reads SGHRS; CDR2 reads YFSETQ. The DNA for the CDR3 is TGCGCCAGCAGCGCCGGGACAGCCGAACAAGAGACCCAGTACTTC. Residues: CASSAGTAEQETQYF.

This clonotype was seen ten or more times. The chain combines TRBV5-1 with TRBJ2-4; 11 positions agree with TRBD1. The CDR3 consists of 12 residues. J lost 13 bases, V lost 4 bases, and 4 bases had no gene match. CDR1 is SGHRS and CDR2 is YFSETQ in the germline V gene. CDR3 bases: TGCGCCAGCAGCCGGGACAGGGGGGTCCAGTACTTC. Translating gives CASSRDRGVQYF.

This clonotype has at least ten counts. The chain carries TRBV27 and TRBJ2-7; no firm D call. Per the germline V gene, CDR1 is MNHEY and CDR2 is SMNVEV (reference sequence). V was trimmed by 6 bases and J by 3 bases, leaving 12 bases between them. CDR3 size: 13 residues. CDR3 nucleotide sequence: TGTGCCAGCAGCCCAAGGCACGGCTACGAGCAGTACTTC. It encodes CASSPRHGYEQYF.

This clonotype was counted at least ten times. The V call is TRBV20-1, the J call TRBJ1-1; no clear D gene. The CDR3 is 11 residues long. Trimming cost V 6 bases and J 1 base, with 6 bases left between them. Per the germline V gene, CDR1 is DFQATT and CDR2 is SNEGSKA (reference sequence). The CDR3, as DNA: TGCAGTGCGAGCAGGAACACTGAAGCTTTCTTT. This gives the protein CSASRNTEAFF.

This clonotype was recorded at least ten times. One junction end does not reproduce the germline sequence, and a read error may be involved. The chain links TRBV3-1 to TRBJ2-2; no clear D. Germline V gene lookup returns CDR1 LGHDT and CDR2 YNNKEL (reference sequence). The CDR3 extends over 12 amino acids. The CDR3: CASSQGTGELFF. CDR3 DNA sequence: TGCGCCAGCAGCCAAGGTACCGGGGAGCTGTTTTTT.

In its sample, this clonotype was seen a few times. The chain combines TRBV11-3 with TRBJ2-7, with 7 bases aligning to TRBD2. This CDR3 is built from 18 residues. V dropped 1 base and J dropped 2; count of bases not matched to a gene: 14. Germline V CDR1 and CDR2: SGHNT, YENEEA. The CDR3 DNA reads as TGTGCCAGCAGCTTAGTGGTTTCGGTCGGGAGGAACACCTACGAGCAGTACTTC. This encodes CASSLVVSVGRNTYEQYF.

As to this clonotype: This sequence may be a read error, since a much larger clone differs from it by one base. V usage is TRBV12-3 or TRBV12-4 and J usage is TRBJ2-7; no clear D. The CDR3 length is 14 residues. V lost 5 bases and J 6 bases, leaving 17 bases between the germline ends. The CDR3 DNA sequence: TGTGCCAGCAGTCGGAGACCCGGCGGCTCCGAGCAGTACTTC. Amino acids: CASSRRPGGSEQYF.

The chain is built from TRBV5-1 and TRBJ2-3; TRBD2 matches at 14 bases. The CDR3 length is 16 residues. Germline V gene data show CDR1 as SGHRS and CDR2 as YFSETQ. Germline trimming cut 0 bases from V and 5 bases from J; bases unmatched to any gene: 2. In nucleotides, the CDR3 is TGCGCCAGCAGCTTGGAGGGGACTAGCGGGAGAGATACGCAGTATTTT. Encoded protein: CASSLEGTSGRDTQYF.

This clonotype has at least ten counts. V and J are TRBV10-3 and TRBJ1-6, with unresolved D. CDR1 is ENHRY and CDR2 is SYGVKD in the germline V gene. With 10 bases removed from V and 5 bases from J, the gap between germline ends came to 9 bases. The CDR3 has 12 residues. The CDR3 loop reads CATAGDNSPLHF. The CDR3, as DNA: TGTGCCACCGCCGGGGATAATTCACCCCTCCACTTT.

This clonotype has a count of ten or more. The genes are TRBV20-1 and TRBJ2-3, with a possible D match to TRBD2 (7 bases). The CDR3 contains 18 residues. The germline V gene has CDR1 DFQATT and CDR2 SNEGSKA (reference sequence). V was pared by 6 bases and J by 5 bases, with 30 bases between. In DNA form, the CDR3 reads TGCAGTGCAAACCTCCTTCCAGCCCAGGGGAGGGAAAGAGATACGCAGTATTTT. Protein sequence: CSANLLPAQGRERDTQYF.

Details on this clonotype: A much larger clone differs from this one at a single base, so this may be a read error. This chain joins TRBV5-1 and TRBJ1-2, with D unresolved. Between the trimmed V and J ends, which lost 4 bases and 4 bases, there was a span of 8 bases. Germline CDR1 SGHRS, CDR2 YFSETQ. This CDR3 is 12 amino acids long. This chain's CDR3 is CASSAEGYGYTF. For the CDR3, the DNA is TGCGCCAGCAGCGCCGAGGGCTATGGCTACACCTTC.

CDR3 loop: CASSPRGGKNEQFF. CDR3 DNA sequence: TGTGCCAGCAGTCCACGGGGGGGCAAGAATGAGCAGTTCTTC. The rearrangement joins TRBV12-3 or TRBV12-4 to TRBJ2-1; 8 nucleotides agree with TRBD2. The CDR3 covers 14 residues. Trimming cost V 5 bases and J 7 bases; bases outside gene matches: 7.

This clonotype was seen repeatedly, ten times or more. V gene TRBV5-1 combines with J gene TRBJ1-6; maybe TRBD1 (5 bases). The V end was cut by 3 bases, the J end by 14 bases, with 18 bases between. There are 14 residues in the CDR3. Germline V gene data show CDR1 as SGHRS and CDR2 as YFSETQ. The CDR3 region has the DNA TGCGCCAGCAGCTCAACACAGGCACCGGGAGCCCTCCACTTT. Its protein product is CASSSTQAPGALHF.

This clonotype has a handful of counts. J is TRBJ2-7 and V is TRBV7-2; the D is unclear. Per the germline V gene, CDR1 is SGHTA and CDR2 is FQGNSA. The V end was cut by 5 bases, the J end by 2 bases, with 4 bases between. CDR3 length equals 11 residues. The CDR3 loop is CASSVAYEQYF. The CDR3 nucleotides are TGTGCCAGCAGCGTGGCCTACGAGCAGTACTTC.

CDR3 sequence reads: CSGSKQGSEQFF. In nucleotides, the CDR3 is TGCAGCGGCTCGAAGCAGGGGAGTGAGCAGTTCTTC. The V and J genes are TRBV29-1 and TRBJ2-1; tentatively, D is TRBD1 (6 bases). This CDR3 has 12 residues. Deletions cut 7 bases from V and 9 bases from J, with 16 bases between. Germline V gives CDR1 SQVTM, CDR2 ANQGSEA.

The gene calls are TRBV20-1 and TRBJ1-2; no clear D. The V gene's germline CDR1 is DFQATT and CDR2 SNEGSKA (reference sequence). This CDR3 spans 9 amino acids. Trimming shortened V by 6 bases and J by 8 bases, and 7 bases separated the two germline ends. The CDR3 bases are TGCAGTGCGCCCTTCGGCTACACCTTC. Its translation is CSAPFGYTF.

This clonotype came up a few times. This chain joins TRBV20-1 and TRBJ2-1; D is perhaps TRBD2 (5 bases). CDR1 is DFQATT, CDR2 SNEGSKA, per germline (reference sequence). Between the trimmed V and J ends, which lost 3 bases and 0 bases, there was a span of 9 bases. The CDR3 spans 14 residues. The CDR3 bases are TGCAGTGCTAGGGACTTCAGCTCCTACAATGAGCAGTTCTTC. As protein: CSARDFSSYNEQFF.

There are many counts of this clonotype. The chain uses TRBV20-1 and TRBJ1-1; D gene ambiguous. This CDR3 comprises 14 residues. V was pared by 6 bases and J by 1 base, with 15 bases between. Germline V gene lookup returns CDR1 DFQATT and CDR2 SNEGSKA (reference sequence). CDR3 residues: CSAAPQWGNTEAFF. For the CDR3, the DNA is TGCAGTGCCGCCCCCCAATGGGGGAACACTGAAGCTTTCTTT.

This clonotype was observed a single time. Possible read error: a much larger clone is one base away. CDR3 sequence: CSSSLKQTHGEQFF. As DNA, the CDR3 is TGCTCCAGCAGCTTGAAACAGACCCACGGTGAGCAGTTCTTC. The rearrangement uses TRBV5-1 and TRBJ2-1, with D unclear. CDR1 and CDR2 from the germline V gene are SGHRS and YFSETQ. The length of the CDR3 is 14 residues.

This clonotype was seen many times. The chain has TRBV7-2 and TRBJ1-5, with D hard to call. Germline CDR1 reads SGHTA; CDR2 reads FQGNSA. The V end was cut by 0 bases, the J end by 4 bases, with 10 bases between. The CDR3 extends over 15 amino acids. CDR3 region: CASSLAGGVNQPQHF. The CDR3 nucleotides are TGTGCCAGCAGCTTAGCGGGCGGGGTAAATCAGCCCCAGCATTTT.

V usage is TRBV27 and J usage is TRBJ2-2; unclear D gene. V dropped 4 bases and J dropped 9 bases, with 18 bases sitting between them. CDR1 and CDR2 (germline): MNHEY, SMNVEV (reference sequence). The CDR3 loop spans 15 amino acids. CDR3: CASSSPVGLARELFF. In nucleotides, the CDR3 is TGTGCCAGCAGTTCTCCGGTAGGATTAGCCAGGGAGCTGTTTTTT.

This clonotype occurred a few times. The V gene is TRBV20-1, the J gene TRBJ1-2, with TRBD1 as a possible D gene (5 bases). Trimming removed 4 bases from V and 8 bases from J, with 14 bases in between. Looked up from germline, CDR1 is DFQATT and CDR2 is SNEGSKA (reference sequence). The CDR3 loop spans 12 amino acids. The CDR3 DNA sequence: TGCAGTGCTATCGCTAGGGACCGCGGCTACACCTTC. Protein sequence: CSAIARDRGYTF.

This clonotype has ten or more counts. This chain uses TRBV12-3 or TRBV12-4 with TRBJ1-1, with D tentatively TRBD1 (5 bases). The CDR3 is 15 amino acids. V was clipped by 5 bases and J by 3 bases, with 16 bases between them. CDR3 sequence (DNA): TGTGCCAGCAGTCCGGACACAGGCAAACACACTGAAGCTTTCTTT. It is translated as CASSPDTGKHTEAFF.